The clone carrying this T cell receptor (beta chain) was seen a handful of times. No antigen is known for it. V gave up 8 bases and J gave up 5 bases; unmatched junction bases: 6. CDR3 length equals 13 residues. The germline gives CDR1 MNHEY, CDR2 SMNVEV (reference sequence). One entry per CDR3 protein, called by TCRdb with MiXCR from the 5' RACE reads. The repertoire holds around 50,000 distinct CDR3 sequences, with 9.5% to 15% as singletons. The entry originates in a study of early T cells in non-severe SARS-CoV-2 infection. Findings and caveats of the study: Anti-spike CD8 responses were favored by VDJdb matching, which missed private and CD4 specificities.

V is TRBV27 and J is TRBJ2-7; 10 nucleotides agree with TRBD1. The sequencing sample was made of whole blood. The clonotype originates from an adult who was a healthcare worker with PCR-confirmed SARS-CoV-2 infection or an uninfected control (not recorded which). The CDR3 nucleotides read TGTGCCAGCCGGGACAGGGGAGAGGACGAGCAGTACTTC. Translated, it gives CASRDRGEDEQYF.